The T cell receptor beta chain under discussion was sequenced for a study of blood T cell repertoires in COVID-19. At the level of the study: Acute-phase and convalescent COVID-19 samples originated in the United States, Italy and Spain. The analysed material was cDNA or gDNA that came from T cells, B-cell-depleted T cells, or PBMCs.

Original data processing: The assay estimated nucleated cells by amplifying reference gene primers. Clones were read by immunoSEQ multiplex PCR, and TCRdb kept only the in-frame ones, dropping some. D and trimming come from the DNA, and the V and J calls and clone size come from that table. The sample yields approximately 120,000 clones, approximately 90% seen once. Germline CDR1 is ENHRY and CDR2 is SYGVKD. V was shortened by 0 bases and J by 5 bases, with 10 bases between the two germline ends. CDR3 length: 15 residues. The TCR comes from a human donor in a cohort sampled during active COVID-19. Sequences were obtained from peripheral blood. This chain connects TRBV10-3 to TRBJ1-4, with a tentative D call TRBD1 (5 bases). The CDR3 protein is CAISESGGRNEKLFF. CDR3 bases: TGTGCCATCAGTGAGTCCGGGGGGAGAAATGAAAAACTGTTTTTT.